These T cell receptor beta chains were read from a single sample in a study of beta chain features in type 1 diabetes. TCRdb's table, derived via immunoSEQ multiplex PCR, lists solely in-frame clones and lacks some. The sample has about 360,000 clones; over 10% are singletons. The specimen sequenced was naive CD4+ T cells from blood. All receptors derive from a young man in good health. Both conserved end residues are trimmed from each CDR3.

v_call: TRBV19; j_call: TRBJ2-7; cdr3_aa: ASSRTSGRSYEQY
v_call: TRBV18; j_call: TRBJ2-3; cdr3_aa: ASSPTSGPGDTQY
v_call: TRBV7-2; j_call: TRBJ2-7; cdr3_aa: ASSLTSGGYEQY
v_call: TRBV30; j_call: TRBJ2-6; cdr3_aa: AWTLSSGANVLT
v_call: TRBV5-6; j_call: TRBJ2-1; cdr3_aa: ASSLGGTGSLF
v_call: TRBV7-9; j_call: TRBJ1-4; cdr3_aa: ASSVGGEKLF
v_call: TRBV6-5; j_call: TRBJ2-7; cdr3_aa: ASSGQSHEQY
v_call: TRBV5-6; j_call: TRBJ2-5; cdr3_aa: ASSGKGQGGLETQY
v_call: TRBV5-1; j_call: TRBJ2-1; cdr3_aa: ASNLMSSYNEQF
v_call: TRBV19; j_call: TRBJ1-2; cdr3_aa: ASSQAGTGVYGYT
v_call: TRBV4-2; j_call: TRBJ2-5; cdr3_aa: ASSQDGGETQY
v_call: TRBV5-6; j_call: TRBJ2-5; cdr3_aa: ASSLGLAGGRGETQY
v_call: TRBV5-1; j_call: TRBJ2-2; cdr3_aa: ASSELDQSTGELF
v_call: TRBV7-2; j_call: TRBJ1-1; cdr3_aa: ASSSRANTEAF
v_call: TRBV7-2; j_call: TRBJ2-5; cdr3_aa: ASSGQVQETQY
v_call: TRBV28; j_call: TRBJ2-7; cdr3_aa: ASSQKPWGRSSYEQY
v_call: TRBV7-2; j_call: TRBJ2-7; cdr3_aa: ASSYRDRGYEQY
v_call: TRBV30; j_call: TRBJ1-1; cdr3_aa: AWGRGWSTEAF
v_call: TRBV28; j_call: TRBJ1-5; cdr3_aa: ASRTGSRNQPQH
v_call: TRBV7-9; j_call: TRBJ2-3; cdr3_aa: ASSLSFPDTQY
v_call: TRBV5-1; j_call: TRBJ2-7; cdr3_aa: ASSFTSGGRNEQY
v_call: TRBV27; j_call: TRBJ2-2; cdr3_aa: ASSFRPWVAGNTGELF
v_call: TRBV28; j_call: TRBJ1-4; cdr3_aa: ASRSRDRVKNEKLF
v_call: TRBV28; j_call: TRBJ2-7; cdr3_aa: ASSPRTGRLRGRNFYEQY
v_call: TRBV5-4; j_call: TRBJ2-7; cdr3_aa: ASSASGTGRLGY
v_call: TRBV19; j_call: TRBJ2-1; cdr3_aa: ASSISVWGPNEQF
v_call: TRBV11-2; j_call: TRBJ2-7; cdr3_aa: ASSLSGGLYEQY
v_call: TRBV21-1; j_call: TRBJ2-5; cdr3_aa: AISHPETQY
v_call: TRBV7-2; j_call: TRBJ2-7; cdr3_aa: ASSQGGRAAYEQY
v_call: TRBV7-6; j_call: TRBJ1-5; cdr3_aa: ASSWGENQPQH
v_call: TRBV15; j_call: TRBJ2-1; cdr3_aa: ATSKKQVLYNEQF
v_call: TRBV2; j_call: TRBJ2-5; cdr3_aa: ASSEDTLVETQY
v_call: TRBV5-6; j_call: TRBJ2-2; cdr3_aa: ASSPGDRYTGELF
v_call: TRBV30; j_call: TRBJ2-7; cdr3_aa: AWALQGIREQY
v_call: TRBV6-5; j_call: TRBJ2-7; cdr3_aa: ASRPRRTGYEQY
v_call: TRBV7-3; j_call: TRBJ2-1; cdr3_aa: ASSPGGTSYNEQF
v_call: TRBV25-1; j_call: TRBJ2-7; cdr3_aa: ASSELGTSGRNEQY
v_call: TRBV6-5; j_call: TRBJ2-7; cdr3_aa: ASSGTGGEQY
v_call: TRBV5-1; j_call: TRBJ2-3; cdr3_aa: ASSLAREEDTQY
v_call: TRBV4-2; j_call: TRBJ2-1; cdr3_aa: ASSQDRLAGILHNEQF
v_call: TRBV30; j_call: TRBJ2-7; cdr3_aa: AWSIGTVYEQY
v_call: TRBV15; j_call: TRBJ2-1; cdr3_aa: ATSSPPRVLRLAYNEQF
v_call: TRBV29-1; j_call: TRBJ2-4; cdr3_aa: SVEKQGDIQY
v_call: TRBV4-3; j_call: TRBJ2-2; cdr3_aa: ASSQEGLAGGKHTGELF
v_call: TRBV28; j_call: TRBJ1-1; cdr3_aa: ASRTTGGQLFMNTEAF
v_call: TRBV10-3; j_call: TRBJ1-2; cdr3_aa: ATGTVYGYT
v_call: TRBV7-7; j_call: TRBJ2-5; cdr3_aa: ASSLGSGGDETQY
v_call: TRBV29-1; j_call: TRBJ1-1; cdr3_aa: SVAFGHMNTEAF
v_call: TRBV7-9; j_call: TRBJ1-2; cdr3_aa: ASSLEGKSPYGYT
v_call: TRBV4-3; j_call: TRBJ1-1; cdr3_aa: ASSQEARGLTEAF
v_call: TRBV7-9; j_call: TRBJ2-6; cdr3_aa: ASSSGTGRRSSGANVLT
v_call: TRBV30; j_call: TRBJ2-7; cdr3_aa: AWSRPGLLYEQY
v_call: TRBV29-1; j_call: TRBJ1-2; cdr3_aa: SEQGSVGYT
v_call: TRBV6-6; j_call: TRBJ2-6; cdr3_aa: ASREAGANVLT
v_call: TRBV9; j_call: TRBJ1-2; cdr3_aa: ASSVAVEYGYT
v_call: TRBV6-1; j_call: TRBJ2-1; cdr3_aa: ASRAGGMEEQF
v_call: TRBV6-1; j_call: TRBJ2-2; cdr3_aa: ASSEGRVVAGELF
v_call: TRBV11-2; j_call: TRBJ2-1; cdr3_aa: ASSSRQGGYNEQF